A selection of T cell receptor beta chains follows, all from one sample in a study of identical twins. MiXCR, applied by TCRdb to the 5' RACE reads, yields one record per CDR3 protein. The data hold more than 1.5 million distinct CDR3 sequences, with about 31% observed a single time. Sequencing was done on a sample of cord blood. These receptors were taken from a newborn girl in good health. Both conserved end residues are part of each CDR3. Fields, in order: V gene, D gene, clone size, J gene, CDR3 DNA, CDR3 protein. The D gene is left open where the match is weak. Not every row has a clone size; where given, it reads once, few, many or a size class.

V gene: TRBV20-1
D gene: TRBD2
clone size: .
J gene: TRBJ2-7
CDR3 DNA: TGCAGTGCTAGTTTACCGGGACTAGTCTCCTACGAGCAGTACTTC
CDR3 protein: CSASLPGLVSYEQYF

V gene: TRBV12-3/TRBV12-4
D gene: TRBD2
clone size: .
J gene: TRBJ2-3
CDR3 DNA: TGTGCCAGCACCCGACTAGGGAGGGGCACAGATACGCAGTATTTT
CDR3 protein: CASTRLGRGTDTQYF

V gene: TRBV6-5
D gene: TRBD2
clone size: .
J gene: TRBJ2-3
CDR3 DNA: TGTGCCAGCAGATTTCGACTAGCGGGAGGCACAGATACGCAGTATTTT
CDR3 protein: CASRFRLAGGTDTQYF

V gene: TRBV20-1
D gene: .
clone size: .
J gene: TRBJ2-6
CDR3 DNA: TGCAGTGCCAGGGTTTTTGGGGCCAACGTCCTGACTTTC
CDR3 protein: CSARVFGANVLTF

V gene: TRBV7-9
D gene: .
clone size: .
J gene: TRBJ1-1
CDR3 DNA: TGTGCCAGCAGCTTAGGGGACCCAAAGAACACTGAAGCTTTCTTT
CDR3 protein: CASSLGDPKNTEAFF

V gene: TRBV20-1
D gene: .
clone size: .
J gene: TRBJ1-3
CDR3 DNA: TGCAGTGCCACAGGCCTGGCTGGAAACACCATATATTTT
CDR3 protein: CSATGLAGNTIYF

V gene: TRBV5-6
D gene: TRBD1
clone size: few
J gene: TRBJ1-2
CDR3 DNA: TGTGCCAGCAGCTTGGGGGGACAGATCTATGGCTACACCTTC
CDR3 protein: CASSLGGQIYGYTF

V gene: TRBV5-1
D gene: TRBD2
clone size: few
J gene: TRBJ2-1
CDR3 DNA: TGCGCCAGCAGTTCAAGACTAGCGGGGGGGCCGGGTGAGCAGTTCTTC
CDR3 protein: CASSSRLAGGPGEQFF

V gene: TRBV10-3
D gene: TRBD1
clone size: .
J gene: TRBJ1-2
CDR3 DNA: TGTGCCATCAGCGACAGGGGAACTAACTATGGCTACACCTTC
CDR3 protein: CAISDRGTNYGYTF

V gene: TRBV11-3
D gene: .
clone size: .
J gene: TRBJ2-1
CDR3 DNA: TGTGCCAGCAGCTTAGACCACCCGACCAATGAGCAGTTCTTC
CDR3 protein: CASSLDHPTNEQFF

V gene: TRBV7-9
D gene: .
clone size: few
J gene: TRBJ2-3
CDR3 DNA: TGTGCCAGCAGCTTAACTAGATTAGGACGCACAGATACGCAGTATTTT
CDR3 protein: CASSLTRLGRTDTQYF

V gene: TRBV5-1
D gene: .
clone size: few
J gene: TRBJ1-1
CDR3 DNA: TGCGCCAGCATAGAGGAACTGGGGTACACTGAAGCTTTCTTT
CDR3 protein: CASIEELGYTEAFF

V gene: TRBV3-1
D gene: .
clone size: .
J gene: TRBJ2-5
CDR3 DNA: TGTGCCAGCAGCCAGGCTTGGGTGGAGACCCAGTACTTC
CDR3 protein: CASSQAWVETQYF

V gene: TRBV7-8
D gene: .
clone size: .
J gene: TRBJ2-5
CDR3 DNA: TGTGCCAGCAGAACCGAACCGGAGACCCAGTACTTC
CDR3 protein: CASRTEPETQYF

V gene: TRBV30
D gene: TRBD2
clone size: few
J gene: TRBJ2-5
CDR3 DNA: TGTGCCTGGAGTCCCTCCTGGAGCGGGGCCCAAGAGACCCAGTACTTC
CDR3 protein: CAWSPSWSGAQETQYF